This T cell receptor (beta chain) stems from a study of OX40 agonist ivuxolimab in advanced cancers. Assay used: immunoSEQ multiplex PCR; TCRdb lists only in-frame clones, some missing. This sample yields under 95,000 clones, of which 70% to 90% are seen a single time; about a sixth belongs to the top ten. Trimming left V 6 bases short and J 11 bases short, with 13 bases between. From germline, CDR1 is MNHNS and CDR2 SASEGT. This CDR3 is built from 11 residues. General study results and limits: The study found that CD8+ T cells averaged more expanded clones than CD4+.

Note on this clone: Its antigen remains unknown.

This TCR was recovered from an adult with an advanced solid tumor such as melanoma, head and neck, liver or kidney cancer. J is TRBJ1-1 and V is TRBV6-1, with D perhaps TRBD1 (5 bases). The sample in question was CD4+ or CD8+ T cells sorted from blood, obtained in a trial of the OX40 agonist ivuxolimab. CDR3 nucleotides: TGTGCCAGCAGGCTTGGGGGTCGGGCTTTCTTT. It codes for CASRLGGRAFF.